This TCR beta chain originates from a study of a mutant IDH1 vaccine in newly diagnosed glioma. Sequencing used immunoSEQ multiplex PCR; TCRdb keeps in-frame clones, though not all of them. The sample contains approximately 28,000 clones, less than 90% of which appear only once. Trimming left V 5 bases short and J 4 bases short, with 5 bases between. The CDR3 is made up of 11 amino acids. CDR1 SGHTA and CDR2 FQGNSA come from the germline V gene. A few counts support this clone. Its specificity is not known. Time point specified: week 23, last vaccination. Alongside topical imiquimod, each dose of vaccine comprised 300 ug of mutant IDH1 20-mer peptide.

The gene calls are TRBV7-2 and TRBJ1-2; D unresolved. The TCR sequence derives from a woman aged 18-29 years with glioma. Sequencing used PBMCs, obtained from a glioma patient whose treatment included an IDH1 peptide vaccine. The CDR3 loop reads CASSPTYGYTF. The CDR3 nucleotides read TGTGCCAGCAGCCCCACCTATGGCTACACCTTC.